This T cell receptor beta chain was identified in a study of blood T cell repertoires in COVID-19. On the study more broadly: Whether acute or convalescent, the COVID-19 samples came from the United States, Italy and Spain. In each case, the material was cDNA or gDNA derived from T cells, B-cell-depleted T cells, or PBMCs.

The repertoire was sequenced with immunoSEQ multiplex PCR; TCRdb's copy has only in-frame clones and lacks some. The sample shows 300,000 to 400,000 clones, roughly 86% of them seen only once. Seattle's cohort entered during active infection and was followed longitudinally. This CDR3 spans 17 amino acids. The V gene lost 1 base and the J gene lost 2 bases, with 18 bases spanning the gap. Looked up from germline, CDR1 is LGHDT and CDR2 is YNNKEL (reference sequence). This clone was detected ten times or more. V and J are TRBV3-1 (or the pseudogene TRBV3-2) and TRBJ2-7, with a possible D match to TRBD1 (6 bases). The sequence was collected from a man aged 25 to 40 with COVID-19, enrolled during active disease. Sequenced input: peripheral blood. The DNA of the CDR3 is TGTGCCAGCAGCCAAGGACGATCGACAGGTTCCACCTACGAGCAGTACTTC. This encodes CASSQGRSTGSTYEQYF.